Here is one T cell receptor (beta chain) with its context. The target antigen is unknown. The protocol was immunoSEQ multiplex PCR, while the TCRdb copy is restricted to in-frame clones and leaves out a portion. The sample has 100,000 or so clones, about 88% seen once; the top ten hold 16%. These data come from a study of T cell responses to AZD1222 COVID-19 vaccine. Overall study context: Pooled together were second doses at about 4 or about 12 weeks. Study-level results: At baseline, seropositivity was found in only a handful of AZD1222 recipients. There were repertoire samples only from the period after the peak T cell response.

Trimming took 2 bases from V and 4 from J; bases not matched to a gene: 9. Germline CDR1 SGHAT, CDR2 FQNNGV. The CDR3 has 16 residues. The genes are TRBV11-2 and TRBJ2-7, with 9 nucleotides matching TRBD1. The TCR comes from an adult in good health. The sequencing used peripheral blood, collected on day 0 of AZD1222 vaccination. The CDR3, as DNA: TGTGCCAGCAGCTTACTAGAGACAGGGGGAGGTTACGAGCAGTACTTC. Its translation: CASSLLETGGGYEQYF.